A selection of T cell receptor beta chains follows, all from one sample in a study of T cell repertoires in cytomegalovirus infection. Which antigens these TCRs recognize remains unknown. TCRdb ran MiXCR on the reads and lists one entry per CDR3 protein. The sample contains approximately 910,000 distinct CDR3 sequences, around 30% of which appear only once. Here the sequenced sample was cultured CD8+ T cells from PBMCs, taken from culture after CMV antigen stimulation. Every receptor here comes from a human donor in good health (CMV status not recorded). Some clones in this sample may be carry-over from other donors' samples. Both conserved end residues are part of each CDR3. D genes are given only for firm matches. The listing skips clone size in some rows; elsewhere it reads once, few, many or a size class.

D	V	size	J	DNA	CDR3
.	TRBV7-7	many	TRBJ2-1	TGTGCTAGCAGCTTAGGGGGGCGTGGGGGTGGAGAGCAGTTCTTC	CASSLGGRGGGEQFF
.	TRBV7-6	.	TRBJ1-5	TGTGCCAGCGGATGGGACCAGTCTCAGCCCCAGCATTTT	CASGWDQSQPQHF
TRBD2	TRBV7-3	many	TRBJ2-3	TGTGCCAGCAGCTTACCGACTAGCGGGCCCATCACAGATACGCAGTATTTT	CASSLPTSGPITDTQYF
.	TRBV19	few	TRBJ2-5	TGTGCCAGTAGAGAGTTGGGACACGCGAGTGTTCAGTACTTC	CASRELGHASVQYF
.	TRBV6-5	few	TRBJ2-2	TGTGCCAGCAGCTATTTGTCCGGGGAGCTGTTTTTT	CASSYLSGELFF
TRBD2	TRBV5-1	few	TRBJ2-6	TGCGCCAGCAGCTTGGGGGGGGGAAACTCTGGGGCCAACGTCCTGACTTTC	CASSLGGGNSGANVLTF
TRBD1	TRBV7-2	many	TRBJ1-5	TGTGCCAGCAGCCCGACAGGGGGGGGGAGCAATCAGCCCCAGCATTTT	CASSPTGGGSNQPQHF
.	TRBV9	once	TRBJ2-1	TGTGCCAGCAGCTCCCCGGCCGGGAGCTCCTACAATGAGCAGTTCTTC	CASSSPAGSSYNEQFF
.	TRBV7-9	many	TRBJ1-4	TGTGCCAGCAGCTTGTGGGAGGAAAAACTGTTTTTT	CASSLWEEKLFF
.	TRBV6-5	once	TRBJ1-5	TGTGCCAGCACCCAAGGGGGAAGTCAGCCCCAGCATTTT	CASTQGGSQPQHF
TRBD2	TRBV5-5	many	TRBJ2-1	TGTGCCAGCAGCATGACCCTCGGACTAGCGGGACCCTCTAATGAGCAGTTCTTC	CASSMTLGLAGPSNEQFF
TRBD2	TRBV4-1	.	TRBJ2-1	TGTGCCAGCAGCCATGGAAGCGGGGGGCCCTACAATGAGCAGTTCTTC	CASSHGSGGPYNEQFF
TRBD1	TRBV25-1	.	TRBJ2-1	TGTGCCAGCAGTATTAGGGACAGATACAATGAGCAGTTCTTC	CASSIRDRYNEQFF
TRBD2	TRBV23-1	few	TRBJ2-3	TGCGCCAGCAGTCAATACGCTCAAGAACTGCGGGGGGGATTTGGTACGCAGTATTTT	CASSQYAQELRGGFGTQYF
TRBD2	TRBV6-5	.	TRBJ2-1	TGTGCCAGCAACTCGCAGACTAGCGAGAGCAATGAGCAGTTCTTC	CASNSQTSESNEQFF
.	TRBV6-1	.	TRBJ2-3	TGTGCCAGCACTCACGGGTGGACACCCCACTCAACAGATACGCAGTATTTT	CASTHGWTPHSTDTQYF
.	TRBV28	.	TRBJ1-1	TGTGCCAGCAGCCCGAGAACTGAAGTTTTCTTT	CASSPRTEVFF
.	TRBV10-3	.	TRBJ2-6	TGTGCCATCAGTGAGCCTGCGGCGGTCTCTGGGGCCAACGTCCTGACTTTC	CAISEPAAVSGANVLTF
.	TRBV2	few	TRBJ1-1	TGTGCCAGCAGTGAAGCGCTTCGGGAGGTGAACACTGAAGCTTTCTTT	CASSEALREVNTEAFF
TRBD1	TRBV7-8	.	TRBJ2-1	TGTGCCAGCAGCTGGACAGGCCATTCTGGGTACAATGAGCAGTTCTTC	CASSWTGHSGYNEQFF
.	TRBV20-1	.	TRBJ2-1	TGCAGTGCCACGGTAACATACAATGAGCAGTTCTTC	CSATVTYNEQFF
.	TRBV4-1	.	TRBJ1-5	TGCGCCAGCAGCCTTTTCGACGGGAGCAATCAGCCCCAGCATTTT	CASSLFDGSNQPQHF